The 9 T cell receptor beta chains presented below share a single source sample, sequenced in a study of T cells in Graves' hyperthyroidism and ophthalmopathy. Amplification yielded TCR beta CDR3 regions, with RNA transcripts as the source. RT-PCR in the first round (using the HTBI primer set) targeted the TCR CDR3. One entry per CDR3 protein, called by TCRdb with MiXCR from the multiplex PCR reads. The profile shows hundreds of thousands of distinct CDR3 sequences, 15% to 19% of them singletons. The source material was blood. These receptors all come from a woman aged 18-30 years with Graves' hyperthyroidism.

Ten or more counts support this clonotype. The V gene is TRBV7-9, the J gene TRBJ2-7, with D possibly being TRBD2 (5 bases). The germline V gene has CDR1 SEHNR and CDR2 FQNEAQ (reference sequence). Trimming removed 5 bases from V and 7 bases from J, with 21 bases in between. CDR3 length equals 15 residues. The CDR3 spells CASSPPMTGSGEQYF. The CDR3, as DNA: TGTGCCAGCAGCCCACCTATGACGGGGTCTGGGGAGCAGTACTTC.

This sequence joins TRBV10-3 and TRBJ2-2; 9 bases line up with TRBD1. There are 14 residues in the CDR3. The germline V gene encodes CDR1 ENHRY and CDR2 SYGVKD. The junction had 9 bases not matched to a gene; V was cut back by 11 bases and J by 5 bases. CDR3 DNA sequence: TGTGCCGGAAGACAGGGGGGTAATACCGGGGAGCTGTTTTTT. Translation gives CAGRQGGNTGELFF.

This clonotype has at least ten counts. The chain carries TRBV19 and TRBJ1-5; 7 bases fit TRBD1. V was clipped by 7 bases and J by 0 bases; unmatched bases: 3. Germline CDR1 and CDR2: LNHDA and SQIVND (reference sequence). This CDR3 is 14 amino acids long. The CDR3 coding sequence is TGTGCCAGTAAAGGGGGCGATAGCAATCAGCCCCAGCATTTT. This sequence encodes CASKGGDSNQPQHF.

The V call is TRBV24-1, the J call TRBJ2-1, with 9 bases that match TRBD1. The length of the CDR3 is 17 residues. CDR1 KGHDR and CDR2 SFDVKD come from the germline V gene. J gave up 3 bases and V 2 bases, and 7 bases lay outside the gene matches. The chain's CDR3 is CATSDSGGQGFYNEQFF. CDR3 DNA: TGTGCCACCAGTGATTCGGGGGGACAGGGATTCTACAATGAGCAGTTCTTC.

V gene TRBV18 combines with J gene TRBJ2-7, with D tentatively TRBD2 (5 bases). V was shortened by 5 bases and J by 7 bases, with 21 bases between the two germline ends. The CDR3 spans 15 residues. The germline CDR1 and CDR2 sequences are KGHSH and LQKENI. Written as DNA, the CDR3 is TGTGCCAGCTCAACAGATAGCGTACTCCCCTGGGAGCAGTACTTC. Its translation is CASSTDSVLPWEQYF.

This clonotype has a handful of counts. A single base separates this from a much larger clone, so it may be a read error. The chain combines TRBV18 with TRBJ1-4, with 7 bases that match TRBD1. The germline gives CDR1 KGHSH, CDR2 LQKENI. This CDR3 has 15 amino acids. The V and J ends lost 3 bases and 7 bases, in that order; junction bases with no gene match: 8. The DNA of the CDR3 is TGTGCCAGCTCACCTCCCGCCAGGGGGGGTGAAAAACTGTTTTTT. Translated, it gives CASSPPARGGEKLFF.

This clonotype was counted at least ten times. CDR3 residues: CASSPKQGPYEQYF. The CDR3 DNA sequence: TGTGCCAGCTCACCAAAGCAGGGGCCCTACGAGCAGTACTTC. The V call is TRBV18, the J call TRBJ2-7; possibly TRBD1 for D (6 bases). The CDR3 has 14 amino acids. V lost 2 bases, J lost 2 bases, and 10 bases lay in between. Per the germline V gene, CDR1 is KGHSH and CDR2 is LQKENI. The full variable domain, completed using reference TRBV18 and TRBJ2-7, is NAGVMQNPRHLVRRRGQEARLRCSPMKGHSHVYWYRQLPEEGLKFMVYLQKENIIDESGMPKERFSAEFPKEGPSILRIQQVVRGDSAAYFCASSPKQGPYEQYFGPGTRLTVT.

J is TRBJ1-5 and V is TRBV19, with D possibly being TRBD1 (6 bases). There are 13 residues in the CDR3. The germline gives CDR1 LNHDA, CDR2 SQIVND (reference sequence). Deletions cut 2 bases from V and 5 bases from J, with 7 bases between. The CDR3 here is CASSITGYQPQHF. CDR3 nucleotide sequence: TGTGCCAGTAGTATAACAGGGTATCAGCCCCAGCATTTT.

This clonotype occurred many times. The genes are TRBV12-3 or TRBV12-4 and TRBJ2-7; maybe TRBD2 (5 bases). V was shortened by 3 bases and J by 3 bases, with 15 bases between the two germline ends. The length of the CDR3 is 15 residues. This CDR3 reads CASSFGVGYVYEQYF. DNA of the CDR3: TGTGCCAGCAGTTTCGGGGTAGGCTACGTCTACGAGCAGTACTTC.